This TCR beta chain derives from a study of post-analysis software for immune sequencing data. Study conclusions and caveats: Several TRBV segments were more frequent in patients than controls; TRBV5-6, TRBV5-1 and TRBV20-1 belonged to this group.

The CDR3 totals 16 residues. Trimming shortened V by 5 bases and J by 2 bases, and 18 bases separated the two germline ends. With regard to this clonotype: The antigen is unknown.

cDNA libraries for TCR beta contained unique molecular identifiers. TCRdb re-derived calls from the PCR reads in MiXCR, one entry per CDR3 protein. The repertoire consists of more than 450,000 distinct CDR3 sequences, with approximately 34% occurring once and the leading ten covering 6%. This chain connects TRBV12-3 or TRBV12-4 to TRBJ1-1; tentatively, D is TRBD1 (5 bases). Sequencing input: blood. This TCR was sampled from a girl aged 2-17 years with multiple sclerosis. The CDR3 nucleotides read TGTGCCAGCAGTCAATCAGTGACAGCCATAAACACTGAAGCTTTCTTT. This sequence encodes CASSQSVTAINTEAFF.